This T cell receptor beta chain was captured in a study of early T cells in non-severe SARS-CoV-2 infection. V was pared by 0 bases and J by 4 bases, with 5 bases of the junction left unmatched. The germline gives CDR1 DFQATT, CDR2 SNEGSKA (reference sequence). The CDR3 sequence is 15 residues long. On this clonotype: Its antigen remains unidentified.

Study findings and constraints: Matches to VDJdb favored anti-spike CD8 responses and missed private and CD4 specificities.

Tagging with unique molecular identifiers was applied to individual cDNA molecules. TCRdb recomputed calls from the 5' RACE reads with MiXCR, one row per CDR3 protein. This table has some 30,000 distinct CDR3 sequences, roughly 5.8% appearing once. The TCR originated in an adult who was a healthcare worker with PCR-confirmed SARS-CoV-2 infection or an uninfected control (not recorded which). The sample was whole blood. The chain employs TRBV20-1 and TRBJ2-5, with 10 bases fitting TRBD2. The CDR3 region is CSARELAGVSETQYF. The CDR3 DNA follows: TGCAGTGCTAGAGAGCTAGCGGGAGTATCAGAGACCCAGTACTTC.